This passage covers 11 T cell receptor beta chains from one sample sequenced in a study of shared clonotypes between healthy human individuals. Assay: immunoSEQ multiplex PCR; the TCRdb copy retains only in-frame clones and omits some. The table has 2 million to 2.5 million clones, around 95% seen once. The sequenced sample was naive CD4+ T cells sorted from blood. Subset noted: CD45RA+ positively selected. The receptors originated from a man between 18 and 29 years old in good health.

The chain employs TRBV11-2 and TRBJ2-5, with D possibly TRBD1 on 6 matching bases. The CDR3 extends over 16 amino acids. Per the germline V gene, CDR1 is SGHAT and CDR2 is FQNNGV. The V gene lost 0 bases and the J gene lost 2 bases, with 13 bases spanning the gap. CDR3 coding DNA: TGTGCCAGCAGCTTAGATGGGGGCTCGGGGCAAGAGACCCAGTACTTC. Translated, it gives CASSLDGGSGQETQYF. Drawing the rest from reference TRBV11-2 and TRBJ2-5, the complete variable domain is EAGVAQSPRYKIIEKRQSVAFWCNPISGHATLYWYQQILGQGPKLLIQFQNNGVVDDSQLPKDRFSAERLKGVDSTLKIQPAKLEDSAVYLCASSLDGGSGQETQYFGPGTRLLVL.

On this clone itself: Other nucleotide sequences in the sample specify the same CDR3. The chain is built from TRBV5-1 and TRBJ2-5, with 11 bases that match TRBD1. Germline V CDR1 and CDR2: SGHRS, YFSETQ. The junction had 7 bases not matched to a gene; V was cut back by 4 bases and J by 5 bases. The length of the CDR3 is 15 residues. CDR3 in amino acids: CASSAGTGGEETQYF. CDR3 coding DNA: TGCGCCAGCAGCGCCGGGACAGGGGGTGAGGAGACCCAGTACTTC.

The genes are TRBV7-8 and TRBJ1-1; tentatively, D is TRBD1 (6 bases). Germline assignment: CDR1 SGHVS and CDR2 FQNEAQ. The CDR3 is made up of 14 amino acids. Trimming left V 4 bases short and J 2 bases short, with 11 bases between. CDR3 sequence: CASSSQGLNTEAFF. The CDR3 DNA follows: TGTGCCAGCAGCTCCCAGGGGCTTAACACTGAAGCTTTCTTT. Complete variable domain (other parts from reference TRBV7-8 and TRBJ1-1): GAGVSQSPRYKVAKRGQDVALRCDPISGHVSLFWYQQALGQGPEFLTYFQNEAQLDKSGLPSDRFFAERPEGSVSTLKIQRTQQEDSAVYLCASSSQGLNTEAFFGQGTRLTVV.

This chain connects TRBV7-2 to TRBJ1-3; no clear D gene. Germline CDR1 is SGHTA and CDR2 is FQGNSA. This CDR3 is built from 17 residues. The V and J ends lost 5 bases and 6 bases respectively, with 23 bases between them. As DNA, the CDR3 is TGTGCCAGCAGCCCAGGATCCATGGGTTTGCTGGCAAACACCATATATTTT. This encodes CASSPGSMGLLANTIYF.

The V and J genes are TRBV10-3 and TRBJ1-1, with a tentative D call TRBD1 (6 bases). V lost 6 bases and J lost 1, with 12 bases in between. This CDR3 comprises 14 residues. Per germline, CDR1 ENHRY and CDR2 SYGVKD. In DNA, the CDR3 is TGTGCCATCAGATCCGGGGGCCCGAACACTGAAGCTTTCTTT. Amino acid sequence: CAIRSGGPNTEAFF.

This rearrangement joins TRBV30 to TRBJ2-3; D might be TRBD2 (6 bases). Trimming stripped 3 bases from V and 2 bases from J, with 9 bases between. The CDR3 consists of 13 residues. Germline CDR1 is GTSNPN and CDR2 is SVGIG (reference sequence). CDR3 coding DNA: TGTGCCTGGAGGGGACTGTTCACAGATACGCAGTATTTT. It is translated as CAWRGLFTDTQYF.

This chain joins TRBV6-1 and TRBJ2-7, with 8 bases fitting TRBD1. The germline gives CDR1 MNHNS, CDR2 SASEGT. This CDR3 is built from 16 residues. V shed 2 bases, J shed 0 bases, and the junction held 6 bases outside the gene matches. CDR3 protein: CASSELYRGNSYEQYF. For the CDR3, the DNA is TGTGCCAGCAGTGAATTATACAGGGGGAACTCCTACGAGCAGTACTTC.

The chain carries TRBV9 and TRBJ2-7; D remains ambiguous. Trimming took 3 bases from V and 2 from J, leaving 12 bases between them. Germline values: CDR1 SGDLS, CDR2 YYNGEE. CDR3 length equals 14 residues. This CDR3 reads CASSGGPTPYEQYF. The CDR3 nucleotides read TGTGCCAGCAGCGGAGGCCCCACCCCCTACGAGCAGTACTTC.

The chain has TRBV29-1 and TRBJ2-3; D not certain. This CDR3 comprises 13 residues. V was shortened by 7 bases and J by 7 bases, with 18 bases between the two germline ends. The germline V gene has CDR1 SQVTM and CDR2 ANQGSEA. The CDR3 DNA reads as TGCAGCGCTTGGATGTCTCTTAGGAATACGCAGTATTTT. Its protein is CSAWMSLRNTQYF.

This rearrangement joins TRBV19 to TRBJ1-3, with a possible D match to TRBD1 (5 bases). The V and J ends lost 7 bases and 2 bases respectively, with 18 bases between them. Germline CDR1 reads LNHDA; CDR2 reads SQIVND (reference sequence). The CDR3 has 16 residues. The CDR3: CASIQTAIAPGNTIYF. The CDR3 bases are TGTGCCAGTATCCAGACAGCAATAGCACCTGGAAACACCATATATTTT.

The J gene is TRBJ1-4, the V gene TRBV28, with D unresolved. Germline CDR1 is MDHEN and CDR2 is SYDVKM. Trimming removed 6 bases from V and 8 bases from J, with 19 bases in between. This CDR3 region has 15 residues. CDR3 sequence (DNA): TGTGCCAGCAGGGCGGAGGGAAAGTCAAAGGAAAAACTGTTTTTT. This codes for CASRAEGKSKEKLFF.